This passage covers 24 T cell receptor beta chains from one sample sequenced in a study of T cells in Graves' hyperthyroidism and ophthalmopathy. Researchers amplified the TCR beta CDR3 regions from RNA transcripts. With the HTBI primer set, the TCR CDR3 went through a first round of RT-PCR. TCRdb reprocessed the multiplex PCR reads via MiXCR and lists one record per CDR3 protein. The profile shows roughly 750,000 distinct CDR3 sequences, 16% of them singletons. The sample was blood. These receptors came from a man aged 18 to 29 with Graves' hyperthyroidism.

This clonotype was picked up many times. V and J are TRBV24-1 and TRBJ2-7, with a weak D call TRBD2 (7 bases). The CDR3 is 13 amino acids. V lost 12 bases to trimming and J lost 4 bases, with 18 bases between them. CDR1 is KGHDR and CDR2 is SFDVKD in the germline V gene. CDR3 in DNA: TGTGCCGCGAAAGGGGGGGAGAAATACGAGCAGTACTTC. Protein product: CAAKGGEKYEQYF.

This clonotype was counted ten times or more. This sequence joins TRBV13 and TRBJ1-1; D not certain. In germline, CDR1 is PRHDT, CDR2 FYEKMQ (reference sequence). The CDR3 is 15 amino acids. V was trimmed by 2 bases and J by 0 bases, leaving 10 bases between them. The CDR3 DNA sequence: TGTGCCAGCAGCTTACGGACGGGTTTGAACACTGAAGCTTTCTTT. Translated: CASSLRTGLNTEAFF.

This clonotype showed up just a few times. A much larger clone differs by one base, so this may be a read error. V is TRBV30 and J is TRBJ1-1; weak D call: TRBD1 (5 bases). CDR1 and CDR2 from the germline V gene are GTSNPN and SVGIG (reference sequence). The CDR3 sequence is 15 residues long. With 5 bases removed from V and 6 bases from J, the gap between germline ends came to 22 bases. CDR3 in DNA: TGTGCCTGGGGCTCGGCGGGGCCCCTCCACGCTGAAGCTTTCTTT. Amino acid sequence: CAWGSAGPLHAEAFF.

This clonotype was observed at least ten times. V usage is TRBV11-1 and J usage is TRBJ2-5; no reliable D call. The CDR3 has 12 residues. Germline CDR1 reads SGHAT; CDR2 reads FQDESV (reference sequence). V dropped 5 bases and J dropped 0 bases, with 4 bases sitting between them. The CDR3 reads CASSADQETQYF. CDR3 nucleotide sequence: TGTGCCAGCAGCGCCGACCAAGAGACCCAGTACTTC.

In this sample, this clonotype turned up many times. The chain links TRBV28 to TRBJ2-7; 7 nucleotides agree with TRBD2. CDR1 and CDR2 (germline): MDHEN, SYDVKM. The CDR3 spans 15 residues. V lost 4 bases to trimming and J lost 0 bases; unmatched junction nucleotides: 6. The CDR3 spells CASSSSWEGSYEQYF. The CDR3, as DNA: TGTGCCAGCAGTTCCTCCTGGGAGGGCTCCTACGAGCAGTACTTC.

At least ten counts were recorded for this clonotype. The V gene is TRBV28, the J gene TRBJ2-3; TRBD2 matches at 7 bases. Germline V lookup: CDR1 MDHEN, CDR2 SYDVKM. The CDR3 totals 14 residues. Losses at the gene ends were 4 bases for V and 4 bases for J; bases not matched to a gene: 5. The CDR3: CASSWEGEADTQYF. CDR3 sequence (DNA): TGTGCCAGCAGTTGGGAGGGTGAGGCAGATACGCAGTATTTT.

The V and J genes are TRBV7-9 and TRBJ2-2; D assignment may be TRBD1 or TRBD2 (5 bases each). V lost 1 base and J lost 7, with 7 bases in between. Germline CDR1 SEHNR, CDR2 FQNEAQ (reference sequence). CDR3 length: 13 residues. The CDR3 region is CASSLGGFGELFF. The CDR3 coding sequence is TGTGCCAGCAGCTTAGGGGGGTTCGGGGAGCTGTTTTTT.

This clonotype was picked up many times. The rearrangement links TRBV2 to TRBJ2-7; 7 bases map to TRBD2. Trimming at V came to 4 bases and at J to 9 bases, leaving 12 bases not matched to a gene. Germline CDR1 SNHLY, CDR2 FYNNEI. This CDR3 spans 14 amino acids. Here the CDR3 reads CASSAGEGIGGQYF. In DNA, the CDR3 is TGTGCCAGCAGTGCTGGGGAGGGCATAGGCGGGCAGTACTTC.

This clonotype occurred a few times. The CDR3 DNA reads TGTGCCAGCACCCAAGGTAGGGTTACCCACGAGCAGTACTTC. This encodes CASTQGRVTHEQYF. This chain uses TRBV2 with TRBJ2-7; D remains ambiguous. The V and J ends lost 7 bases and 5 bases respectively, with 18 bases between them. CDR3 length: 14 residues. CDR1 and CDR2 (germline): SNHLY, FYNNEI.

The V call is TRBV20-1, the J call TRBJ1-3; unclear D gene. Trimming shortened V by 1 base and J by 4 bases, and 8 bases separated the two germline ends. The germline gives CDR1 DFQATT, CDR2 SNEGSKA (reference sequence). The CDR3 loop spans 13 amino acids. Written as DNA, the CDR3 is TGCAGTGCTAGAGTCGGCATCGGAAACACCATATATTTT. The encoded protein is CSARVGIGNTIYF.

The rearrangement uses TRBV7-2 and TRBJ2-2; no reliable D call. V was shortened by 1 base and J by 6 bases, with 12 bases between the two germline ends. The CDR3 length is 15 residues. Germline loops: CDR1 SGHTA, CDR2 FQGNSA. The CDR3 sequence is CASSLGTRAAGELFF. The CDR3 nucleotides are TGTGCCAGCAGCTTAGGGACCCGTGCTGCCGGGGAGCTGTTTTTT.

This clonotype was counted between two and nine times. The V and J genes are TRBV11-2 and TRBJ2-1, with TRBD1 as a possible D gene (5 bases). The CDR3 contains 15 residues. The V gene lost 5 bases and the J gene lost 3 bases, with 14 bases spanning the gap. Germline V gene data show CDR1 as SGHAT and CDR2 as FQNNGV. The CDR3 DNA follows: TGTGCCAGCAGCCGTGTCTCAGGGATCTACAATGAGCAGTTCTTC. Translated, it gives CASSRVSGIYNEQFF.

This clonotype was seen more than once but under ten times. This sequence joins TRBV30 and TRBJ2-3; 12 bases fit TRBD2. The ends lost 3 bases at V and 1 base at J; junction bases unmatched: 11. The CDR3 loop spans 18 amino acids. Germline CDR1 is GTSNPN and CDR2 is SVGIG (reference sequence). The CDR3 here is CAWRSPPGLAGRTDTQYF. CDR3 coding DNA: TGTGCCTGGAGATCACCACCGGGACTAGCGGGCCGCACAGATACGCAGTATTTT.

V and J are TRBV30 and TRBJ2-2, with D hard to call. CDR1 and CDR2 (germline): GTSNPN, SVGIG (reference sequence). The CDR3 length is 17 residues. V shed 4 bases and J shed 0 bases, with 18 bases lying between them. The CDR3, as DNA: TGTGCCTGGAACCCACGGCACTGGCGGACGAACACCGGGGAGCTGTTTTTT. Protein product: CAWNPRHWRTNTGELFF.

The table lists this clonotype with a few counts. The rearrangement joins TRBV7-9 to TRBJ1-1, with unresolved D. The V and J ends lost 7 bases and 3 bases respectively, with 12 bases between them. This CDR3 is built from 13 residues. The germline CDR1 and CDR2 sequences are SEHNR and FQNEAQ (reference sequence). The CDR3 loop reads CASTRGVYTEAFF. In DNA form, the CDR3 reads TGTGCCAGCACCCGCGGGGTTTACACTGAAGCTTTCTTT.

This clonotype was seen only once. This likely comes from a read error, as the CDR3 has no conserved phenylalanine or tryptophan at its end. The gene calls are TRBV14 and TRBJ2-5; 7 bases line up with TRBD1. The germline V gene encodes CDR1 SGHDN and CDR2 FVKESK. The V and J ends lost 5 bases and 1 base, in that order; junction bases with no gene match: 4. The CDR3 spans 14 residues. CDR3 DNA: TGTGCCAGCAGCTACAGGGGCCCCCAAGAGACCCAGTACTCC. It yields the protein CASSYRGPQETQYS.

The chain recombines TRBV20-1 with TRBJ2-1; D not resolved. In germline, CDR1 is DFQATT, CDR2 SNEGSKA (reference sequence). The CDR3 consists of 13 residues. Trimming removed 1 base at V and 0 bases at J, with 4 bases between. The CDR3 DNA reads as TGCAGTGCTAGAGTTCCCTCCTACAATGAGCAGTTCTTC. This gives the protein CSARVPSYNEQFF.

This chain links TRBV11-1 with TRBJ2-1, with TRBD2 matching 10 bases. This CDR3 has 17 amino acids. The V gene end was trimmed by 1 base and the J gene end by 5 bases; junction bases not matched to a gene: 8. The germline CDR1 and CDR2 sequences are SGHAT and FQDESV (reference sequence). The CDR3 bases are TGTGCCAGCAGCTTAGGGCTAGCGGGAGTCCGGGACAATGAGCAGTTCTTC. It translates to CASSLGLAGVRDNEQFF. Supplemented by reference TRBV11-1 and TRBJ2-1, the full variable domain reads EAEVAQSPRYKITEKSQAVAFWCDPISGHATLYWYRQILGQGPELLVQFQDESVVDDSQLPKDRFSAERLKGVDSTLKIQPAELGDSAMYLCASSLGLAGVRDNEQFFGPGTRLTVL.

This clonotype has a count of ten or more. CDR3 region: CASTSLHPGTGANVLTF. The CDR3 DNA reads as TGTGCCAGCACCAGTCTCCACCCAGGGACCGGGGCCAACGTCCTGACTTTC. The V and J genes are TRBV28 and TRBJ2-6; the D gene could be TRBD1 or TRBD2 (5 bases each). Deletions cut 7 bases from V and 4 bases from J, with 20 bases between. The CDR3 has 17 amino acids. The germline V gene encodes CDR1 MDHEN and CDR2 SYDVKM.

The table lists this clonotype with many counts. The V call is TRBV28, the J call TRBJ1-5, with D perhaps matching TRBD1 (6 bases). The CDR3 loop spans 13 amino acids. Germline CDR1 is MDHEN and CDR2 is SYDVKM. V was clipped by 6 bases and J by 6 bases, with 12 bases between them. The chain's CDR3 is CASREGGGQPQHF. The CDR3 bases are TGTGCCAGCAGGGAGGGGGGGGGTCAGCCCCAGCATTTT.

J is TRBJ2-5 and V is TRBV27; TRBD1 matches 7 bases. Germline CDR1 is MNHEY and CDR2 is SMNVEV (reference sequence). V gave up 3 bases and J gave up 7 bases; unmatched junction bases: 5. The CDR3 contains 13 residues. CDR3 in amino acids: CASSFGQEGTQYF. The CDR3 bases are TGTGCCAGCAGTTTCGGACAGGAAGGGACCCAGTACTTC.

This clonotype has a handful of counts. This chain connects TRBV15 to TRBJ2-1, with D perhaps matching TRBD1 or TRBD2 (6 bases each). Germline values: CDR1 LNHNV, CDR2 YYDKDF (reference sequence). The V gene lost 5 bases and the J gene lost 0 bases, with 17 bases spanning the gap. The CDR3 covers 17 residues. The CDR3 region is CATSRPGGGASYNEQFF. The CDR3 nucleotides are TGTGCCACCAGCCGCCCTGGGGGCGGGGCCTCCTACAATGAGCAGTTCTTC.

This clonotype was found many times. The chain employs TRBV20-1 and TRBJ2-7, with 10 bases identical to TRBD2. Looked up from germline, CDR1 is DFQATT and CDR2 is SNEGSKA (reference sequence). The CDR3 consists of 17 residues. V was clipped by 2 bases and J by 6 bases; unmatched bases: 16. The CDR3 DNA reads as TGCAGTGCTAGATTTCCCCTTAGAGCGGGAGGGAGCGGCGAGCAGTACTTC. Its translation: CSARFPLRAGGSGEQYF.

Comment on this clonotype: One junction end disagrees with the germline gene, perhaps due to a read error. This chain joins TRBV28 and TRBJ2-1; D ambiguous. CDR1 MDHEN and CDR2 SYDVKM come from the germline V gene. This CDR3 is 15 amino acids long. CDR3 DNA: TGTGCCAGCAGAATGGACGAAGGCGGTTACAGTGAGCAGTTCTTC. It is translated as CASRMDEGGYSEQFF.